This entry concerns a single T cell receptor beta chain. The antigen is not known. Naive CD8 cells lacked CD45RO and underwent positive selection for CCR7, leaving out terminally differentiated effector memory CD45RA+ cells. The protocol was immunoSEQ multiplex PCR, while the TCRdb copy is restricted to in-frame clones and leaves out a portion. The table records fewer than 700,000 clones, roughly 96% of them present only once. The data were taken from a study of shared clonotypes between healthy human individuals. Study at large: Every donor yielded three CD4 naive, three CD4 memory, two CD8 naive and one CD8 memory plate. Whole-study findings and limits: Rarefaction analysis demonstrated incomplete sorted-subset sequencing notwithstanding large depth. There were few donors, and this limited the genetic and exposure-history diversity represented.

The CDR3 is 12 residues long. V dropped 4 bases and J dropped 1 base, with 4 bases sitting between them. The germline gives CDR1 LNHDA, CDR2 SQIVND (reference sequence). The chain uses TRBV19 and TRBJ1-2, with D uncertain. The clonotype originates from a woman in her twenties or thirties in good health. Sequencing was carried out using naive CD8+ T cells sorted from blood. The CDR3 here is CASSTDNYGYTF. DNA of the CDR3: TGTGCCAGTAGTACCGATAACTATGGCTACACCTTC.